The 13 T cell receptor beta chains below were found in one sample sequenced in a study of blood T cell repertoires in COVID-19. TCRdb's copy holds only in-frame clones and misses some; the assay was immunoSEQ multiplex PCR. The table shows over 200,000 clones, with 75% to 90% occurring only once. Source material: peripheral blood. Every receptor here comes from a woman aged 30 to 39 who had recovered from COVID-19.

A single count supports this clone. This chain joins TRBV7-9 and TRBJ2-4, with D perhaps TRBD2 (6 bases). Trimming stripped 5 bases from V and 0 bases from J, with 20 bases between. Germline V gene lookup returns CDR1 SEHNR and CDR2 FQNEAQ (reference sequence). The CDR3 has 18 amino acids. The CDR3 region has the DNA TGTGCCAGCAGCCCGGGGGTCGTAGGACTACTAGCCAAAAACATTCAGTACTTC. Residues: CASSPGVVGLLAKNIQYF.

V usage is TRBV5-5 and J usage is TRBJ2-6; 12 bases match TRBD2. CDR3 length equals 18 residues. The V gene's germline CDR1 is SGHKS and CDR2 YYEKEE (reference sequence). The V gene end was trimmed by 7 bases and the J gene end by 1 base; junction bases not matched to a gene: 9. In DNA form, the CDR3 reads TGTGCCAGCTCCCTAGCGGGGGGGCCGGTTTCTGGGGCCAACGTCCTGACTTTC. Its translation is CASSLAGGPVSGANVLTF.

V is TRBV4-3 and J is TRBJ1-4; D gene ambiguous. Trimming took off 4 bases at V and 4 bases at J, with 10 bases between the two ends. The CDR3 runs to 14 residues. Per the germline V gene, CDR1 is LGHNA and CDR2 is YSLEER. CDR3 in DNA: TGCGCCAGCAGCCTCGGGATCCATAATGAAAAACTGTTTTTT. Translating gives CASSLGIHNEKLFF.

V gene TRBV12-3 or TRBV12-4 combines with J gene TRBJ1-1; TRBD1 might be the D (5 bases). This CDR3 has 13 amino acids. V lost 2 bases and J lost 3, with 7 bases in between. CDR3 in amino acids: CASSLPGYTEAFF. The CDR3 region has the DNA TGTGCCAGCAGTTTACCAGGGTACACTGAAGCTTTCTTT.

The genes are TRBV7-2 and TRBJ1-5; a weak D match, TRBD1 (6 bases). Germline CDR1 and CDR2: SGHTA and FQGNSA. The CDR3 loop spans 17 amino acids. V dropped 5 bases and J dropped 6 bases, with 23 bases sitting between them. This CDR3 is CASSGKLGGRGFQPQHF. The DNA of the CDR3 is TGTGCCAGCAGCGGGAAGTTGGGGGGGCGAGGGTTTCAGCCCCAGCATTTT.

The chain combines TRBV13 with TRBJ2-1; TRBD2 agrees at 9 bases. CDR1 is PRHDT and CDR2 is FYEKMQ in the germline V gene (reference sequence). The J segment lost 8 bases and the V segment lost 8 bases, leaving 7 bases of the junction unmatched. This CDR3 is built from 13 residues. The CDR3 nucleotides are TGTGCCAGCGGACTGCGGGGGGGAGATGAGCAGTTCTTC. Its translation: CASGLRGGDEQFF.

About this clone: The same CDR3 arises from other DNA sequences in this sample as well. The chain recombines TRBV2 with TRBJ1-3; D possibly corresponds to TRBD1 (5 bases). The length of the CDR3 is 13 residues. The V end lost 6 bases, the J end lost 4 bases, and 10 bases lay between the germline ends. CDR1 is SNHLY, CDR2 FYNNEI, per germline. CDR3 protein: CASSGDRGNTIYF. The CDR3 DNA reads as TGTGCCAGCAGCGGTGACAGAGGAAACACCATATATTTT.

This chain uses TRBV27 with TRBJ1-2; 7 bases are a match to TRBD1. The ends lost 7 bases at V and 4 bases at J; junction bases unmatched: 12. This CDR3 comprises 15 residues. CDR1 is MNHEY and CDR2 is SMNVEV in the germline V gene (reference sequence). CDR3 residues: CASKLQGLIGYGYTF. The CDR3 bases are TGTGCCAGCAAACTACAGGGGTTAATCGGCTATGGCTACACCTTC.

The V gene is TRBV7-6, the J gene TRBJ2-5; 7 bases match TRBD2. The CDR3 has 16 amino acids. The germline V gene has CDR1 SGHVS and CDR2 FNYEAQ. V shed 2 bases, J shed 0 bases, and the junction held 6 bases outside the gene matches. The CDR3 DNA reads TGTGCCAGCAGCTTAATGGTCGGGACTAACCAAGAGACCCAGTACTTC. Its translation: CASSLMVGTNQETQYF.

The V and J genes are TRBV5-6 and TRBJ2-5, with D perhaps matching TRBD1 (7 bases). Per the germline V gene, CDR1 is SGHDT and CDR2 is YYEEEE. The CDR3 contains 14 residues. Trimming shortened V by 4 bases and J by 4 bases, and 14 bases separated the two germline ends. The CDR3 region is CASSGGTVGETQYF. The CDR3 coding sequence is TGTGCCAGCAGCGGCGGGACAGTAGGAGAGACCCAGTACTTC.

The chain joins TRBV2 to TRBJ2-5; TRBD1 is a possible D gene (5 bases). The CDR3 consists of 14 residues. Trimming removed 4 bases from V and 2 bases from J, with 11 bases in between. CDR1 and CDR2 from the germline V gene are SNHLY and FYNNEI. Written as DNA, the CDR3 is TGTGCCAGCAGTGGGCGGACAAGGCAAGAGACCCAGTACTTC. Protein sequence: CASSGRTRQETQYF.

The V call is TRBV25-1, the J call TRBJ1-6, with 10 bases lining up with TRBD1. The CDR3 covers 15 residues. The germline V gene has CDR1 MGHDK and CDR2 SYGVNS. V was clipped by 2 bases and J by 6 bases; unmatched bases: 1. The CDR3 coding sequence is TGTGCCAGCAGTGAAGGGACAGGGGCTAATTCACCCCTCCACTTT. As protein: CASSEGTGANSPLHF.

The J gene is TRBJ1-6, the V gene TRBV3-1 (or the pseudogene TRBV3-2), with 10 positions matching TRBD1. This CDR3 is 16 amino acids long. Germline CDR1 reads LGHDT; CDR2 reads YNNKEL (reference sequence). The V gene end was trimmed by 4 bases and the J gene end by 7 bases; junction bases not matched to a gene: 7. The CDR3 DNA reads TGTGCCAGCAGCCGACCCGCGGGACAGGGGAATTCACCCCTCCACTTT. Translation: CASSRPAGQGNSPLHF.